Listed below are T cell receptor beta chains from one sample, sequenced in a study of T cells in Graves' hyperthyroidism and ophthalmopathy. Via MiXCR, TCRdb re-called the multiplex PCR reads, giving one row per CDR3 protein. The repertoire consists of 300,000 to 450,000 distinct CDR3 sequences, with 14% occurring once and the leading ten covering less than 20%. The source material was blood. Every receptor here comes from a woman between 25 and 40 years old with Graves' ophthalmopathy. CDR3s include the opening cysteine and the closing phenylalanine or tryptophan. The D gene is left open where the match is weak. Clone size is given for some rows only: seen once, a few or many times, or a class if the clone is expanded.

j_call	d_call	v_call	clone_size	cdr3_aa	cdr3_nt
TRBJ2-5	.	TRBV7-2	many	CASSLSWKETQYF	TGTGCCAGCAGCTTATCGTGGAAAGAGACCCAGTACTTC
TRBJ2-1	.	TRBV12-3/TRBV12-4	many	CASSLARSGQFF	TGTGCCAGCAGTTTAGCCAGGTCCGGGCAGTTCTTC
TRBJ2-2	TRBD1	TRBV6-1	few	CASSLDRGLAGELFF	TGTGCCAGCAGTCTGGACAGGGGGCTGGCGGGGGAGCTGTTTTTT
TRBJ2-3	.	TRBV11-3	many	CASSPGVSTDTQYF	TGTGCCAGCAGCCCGGGGGTTAGCACAGATACGCAGTATTTT
TRBJ1-2	.	TRBV29-1	.	CSVDTGGLGYTF	TGCAGCGTTGATACGGGGGGCCTTGGCTACACCTTC
TRBJ2-3	.	TRBV6-1	few	CASSKDFWSTDTQYF	TGTGCCAGCAGTAAAGACTTCTGGAGCACAGATACGCAGTATTTT
TRBJ1-2	.	TRBV28	many	CASSPPRGENYGYTF	TGTGCCAGCAGCCCCCCCAGAGGAGAGAACTATGGCTACACCTTC
TRBJ2-2	TRBD2	TRBV12-3/TRBV12-4	many	CASNRGRATGELFF	TGTGCCAGCAACCGGGGGAGGGCCACCGGGGAGCTGTTTTTT
TRBJ1-1	.	TRBV12-5	.	CASGLTLTGPGEAFF	TGTGCTAGTGGTTTAACTCTGACAGGTCCAGGTGAAGCTTTCTTT
TRBJ1-2	TRBD1	TRBV28	many	CASRPGQSYYGYTF	TGTGCCAGCAGACCGGGACAGAGCTACTATGGCTACACCTTC
TRBJ1-2	.	TRBV5-6	few	CASSLAKGGYTF	TGTGCCAGCAGCTTGGCGAAGGGAGGCTACACCTTC
TRBJ2-3	.	TRBV12-3/TRBV12-4	many	CASSHPGGDTQYF	TGTGCCAGCAGTCACCCGGGTGGCGATACGCAGTATTTT
TRBJ2-7	.	TRBV11-2	many	CASSLYRPYEQYF	TGTGCCAGCAGCTTATACAGACCCTACGAGCAGTACTTC
TRBJ1-2	.	TRBV28	many	CACTAGARGYTF	TGTGCCTGCACCGCGGGGGCGAGGGGCTACACCTTC
TRBJ2-7	TRBD1	TRBV19	few	CASSSGTGSSYEQYF	TGTGCCAGTAGCTCTGGGACAGGGTCCTCCTACGAGCAGTACTTC
TRBJ2-3	TRBD2	TRBV5-1	many	CASSLTSGDGTQYF	TGCGCCAGCAGCTTGACTAGCGGGGACGGTACGCAGTATTTT
TRBJ1-2	.	TRBV19	many	CASEGDNYGYTF	TGTGCCAGTGAGGGTGACAACTATGGCTACACCTTC
TRBJ1-1	.	TRBV14	many	CASSQLTPESTEAFF	TGTGCCAGCAGCCAACTAACACCAGAGTCCACTGAAGCTTTCTTT
TRBJ1-5	.	TRBV5-6	.	CASTRGARDQPQHF	TGTGCCAGCACCAGAGGAGCTAGGGATCAGCCCCAGCATTTT
TRBJ2-5	TRBD1	TRBV5-8	many	CASSLRTGGFQETQYF	TGTGCCAGCAGCTTGAGGACAGGGGGCTTTCAAGAGACCCAGTACTTC
TRBJ2-7	.	TRBV10-3	many	CAISAGFYEQYF	TGTGCCATCAGTGCAGGGTTCTACGAGCAGTACTTC
TRBJ1-3	.	TRBV18	many	CASSPAADGNTIYF	TGTGCCAGCTCACCGGCGGCAGATGGAAACACCATATATTTT
TRBJ2-3	.	TRBV7-2	.	CASSFGTPLATQYF	TGTGCCAGCAGTTTCGGGACTCCACTAGCAACGCAGTATTTT
TRBJ1-5	.	TRBV12-3/TRBV12-4	.	CASRKRENQPQHF	TGTGCCAGCAGGAAACGGGAGAATCAGCCCCAGCATTTT
TRBJ2-7	TRBD1	TRBV9	many	CASSVGTGMGEQYF	TGTGCCAGCAGCGTAGGGACAGGGATGGGCGAGCAGTACTTC
TRBJ2-1	TRBD2	TRBV6-1	few	CASRPVSGRGGSNEQFF	TGTGCCAGCAGACCCGTTAGTGGGCGGGGGGGCTCAAATGAGCAGTTCTTC
TRBJ2-5	TRBD2	TRBV2	.	CASKLFLGTSGPQETQYF	TGTGCCAGCAAGCTCTTCCTCGGGACTAGCGGGCCCCAAGAGACCCAGTACTTC
TRBJ1-2	.	TRBV20-1	many	CSARGSGVGYTF	TGCAGTGCTAGAGGTTCAGGGGTTGGCTACACCTTC
TRBJ2-7	.	TRBV6-1	.	CATSERGLPYEQYF	TGCGCCACCAGTGAACGGGGTTTACCCTACGAGCAGTACTTC
TRBJ1-6	.	TRBV5-4	few	CASSFGMAGSNSPLHF	TGTGCCAGCAGCTTCGGAATGGCAGGGAGTAATTCACCCCTCCACTTT
TRBJ2-3	.	TRBV20-1	many	CSARNAATDTQYF	TGCAGTGCTAGAAATGCGGCCACAGATACGCAGTATTTT
TRBJ2-3	TRBD1	TRBV12-3/TRBV12-4	many	CASRGTGYGDTQYF	TGTGCCAGCAGAGGGACAGGGTATGGGGATACGCAGTATTTT
TRBJ2-2	.	TRBV6-6	many	CASSYSTSPGELFF	TGTGCCAGCAGTTACTCGACTAGTCCCGGGGAGCTGTTTTTT
TRBJ1-1	.	TRBV12-3/TRBV12-4	many	CASSFAGREAFF	TGTGCCAGCAGTTTCGCGGGTAGGGAAGCTTTCTTT
TRBJ2-3	TRBD2	TRBV27	many	CASSPPLTGGGDTQYF	TGTGCCAGCAGTCCCCCATTGACGGGGGGTGGGGATACGCAGTATTTT
TRBJ2-2	.	TRBV30	many	CAWSPRSTGELFF	TGTGCCTGGAGCCCGCGGAGCACCGGGGAGCTGTTTTTT
TRBJ2-3	.	TRBV11-2	many	CASSSLQGHSTDTQYF	TGTGCCAGCAGCTCCCTACAGGGACATAGCACAGATACGCAGTATTTT
TRBJ2-1	TRBD1	TRBV4-1	many	CASSQAWLGGPEQFF	TGCGCCAGCAGCCAAGCGTGGTTAGGGGGCCCTGAGCAGTTCTTC
TRBJ2-1	TRBD1	TRBV7-6	.	CASSSISGTGGYEQFF	TGTGCCAGCAGCTCAATTTCCGGGACAGGGGGCTATGAGCAGTTCTTC
TRBJ2-7	TRBD2	TRBV6-1	many	CASSGTSGSSYEQYF	TGTGCCAGCAGTGGTACTAGCGGGAGCTCCTACGAGCAGTACTTC
TRBJ1-4	.	TRBV5-5	few	CASSLETYEKLFF	TGTGCCAGCAGCTTGGAGACCTATGAAAAACTGTTTTTT
TRBJ2-6	.	TRBV12-3/TRBV12-4	few	CASSFSDLSSGANVLTF	TGTGCCAGCAGTTTCTCGGACTTAAGCTCTGGGGCCAACGTCCTGACTTTC
TRBJ1-1	.	TRBV28	many	CASSFGGRLTEAFF	TGTGCCAGCAGTTTCGGGGGGCGCTTAACTGAAGCTTTCTTT
TRBJ1-1	TRBD1	TRBV14	few	CASSPLGTGAVNTEAFF	TGTGCCAGCAGCCCCCTCGGGACAGGGGCGGTGAACACTGAAGCTTTCTTT
TRBJ2-3	.	TRBV6-1	.	CASGAVNTDTQYF	TGTGCCAGCGGTGCAGTTAACACAGATACGCAGTATTTT
TRBJ1-2	.	TRBV5-5	many	CASSLSGVVNYGYTF	TGTGCCAGCAGCTTATCAGGGGTGGTTAACTATGGCTACACCTTC
TRBJ2-3	.	TRBV24-1	many	CATSDPVGNSGTTDTQYF	TGTGCCACCAGTGACCCGGTGGGGAATAGCGGAACCACAGATACGCAGTATTTT